These 3 T cell receptor beta chains share one sample of origin, sequenced in a study of T-cell reconstitution after alpha-beta-depleted transplantation in children. A library of TCRbeta sequences, prepared with unique molecular identifiers, was generated. TCRdb reprocessed the PCR reads with MiXCR, giving one entry per CDR3 protein. The sample contains 55,000 to 65,000 distinct CDR3 sequences, 44% of which appear only once. This specimen was PBMCs, mostly from graft donor cells, taken 360 days after TCRalphabeta/CD19-depleted stem cell transplant. The receptor set was obtained from a male patient aged 5 to 17 who had a stem cell transplant for acute lymphoblastic leukemia, so the T cells may come from the graft donor.

CDR3 region: CSATGSLYEQYF. Here the CDR3 DNA reads TGCAGTGCTACTGGGAGCCTTTACGAGCAGTACTTC. The chain joins TRBV20-1 to TRBJ2-7; D possibly corresponds to TRBD2 (5 bases). Germline values: CDR1 DFQATT, CDR2 SNEGSKA (reference sequence). The CDR3 consists of 12 residues. Between the trimmed V and J ends, which lost 4 bases and 4 bases, there was a span of 11 bases.

The V call is TRBV29-1, the J call TRBJ2-5; D might be TRBD2 (6 bases). The CDR3 has 13 amino acids. V was cut by 7 bases and J by 1 base, with 13 bases left in between. Germline V gene data show CDR1 as SQVTM and CDR2 as ANQGSEA. CDR3 loop: CSAAGRLQETQYF. The CDR3 DNA follows: TGCAGCGCCGCGGGACGACTCCAAGAGACCCAGTACTTC.

The chain combines TRBV6-1 with TRBJ1-2; 9 nucleotides align to TRBD1. Germline V gene data show CDR1 as MNHNS and CDR2 as SASEGT. Germline trimming cut 2 bases from V and 7 bases from J; bases unmatched to any gene: 5. The CDR3 runs to 14 residues. CDR3 loop: CASSELRQGVGYTF. The CDR3 DNA reads as TGTGCCAGCAGTGAATTGAGACAGGGGGTTGGCTACACCTTC.